The 5 T cell receptor beta chains below all came from one sample that was sequenced in a study of CD8+ T cells in alopecia areata. Sequencing templates came from extracted RNA that was reverse transcribed into cDNA. Using immunoSEQ multiplex PCR, the repertoire was profiled, and TCRdb retains in-frame clones only, with some absent. Counted here are 15,000 to 16,000 clones, almost 60% occurring once; the ten biggest clones make up approximately 13%. Peripheral blood, together with lesional scalp punch biopsies, was collected from alopecia areata patients. The sequencing input was skin. The origin of the receptors is a human donor with alopecia areata.

This clone was picked up one time. The V gene is TRBV7-9, the J gene TRBJ1-1; D might be TRBD1 (5 bases). The V gene lost 1 base and the J gene lost 5 bases, with 17 bases spanning the gap. Germline V gives CDR1 SEHNR, CDR2 FQNEAQ (reference sequence). This CDR3 has 16 residues. The CDR3 reads CASSLGRGPHRTEAFF. The CDR3 bases are TGTGCCAGCAGCTTAGGTAGGGGACCTCATCGGACTGAAGCTTTCTTT.

The genes are TRBV4-1 and TRBJ1-2; possible D gene TRBD1, 5 bases. The length of the CDR3 is 15 residues. Germline lookup yields CDR1 MGHRA and CDR2 YSYEKL. V was shortened by 6 bases and J by 4 bases, with 18 bases between the two germline ends. The CDR3 protein is CASSLGVGGGYGYTF. As DNA, the CDR3 is TGCGCCAGCAGTTTGGGTGTTGGTGGGGGCTATGGCTACACCTTC.

The chain has TRBV20-1 and TRBJ2-5, with TRBD2 identical over 12 bases. TRBJ2-7 matches the DNA end more closely, so the J call is doubtful. The CDR3 is 11 amino acids. The V gene's germline CDR1 is DFQATT and CDR2 SNEGSKA (reference sequence). The CDR3 spells CSGGLAGEQYF. Here the CDR3 DNA reads TGCAGTGGGGGACTAGCGGGCGAGCAGTACTTC.

The chain employs TRBV4-1 and TRBJ2-6; D may be TRBD1 (6 bases). The CDR3 covers 18 residues. CDR1 is MGHRA, CDR2 YSYEKL, per germline. The V and J ends lost 4 bases and 0 bases respectively, with 16 bases between them. The CDR3 loop reads CASSRTRTDFSGANVLTF. In DNA form, the CDR3 reads TGCGCCAGCAGCCGAACCCGGACAGATTTCTCTGGGGCCAACGTCCTGACTTTC.

This clone was detected a few times. This chain uses TRBV2 with TRBJ2-6; weak D call: TRBD2 (5 bases). Per the germline V gene, CDR1 is SNHLY and CDR2 is FYNNEI. CDR3 length: 15 amino acids. V gave up 5 bases and J gave up 2 bases, with 10 bases separating them. DNA for the CDR3: TGTGCCAGCAGTTCGGGGTTCGCTGGGGCCAACGTCCTGACTTTC. The encoded protein is CASSSGFAGANVLTF.